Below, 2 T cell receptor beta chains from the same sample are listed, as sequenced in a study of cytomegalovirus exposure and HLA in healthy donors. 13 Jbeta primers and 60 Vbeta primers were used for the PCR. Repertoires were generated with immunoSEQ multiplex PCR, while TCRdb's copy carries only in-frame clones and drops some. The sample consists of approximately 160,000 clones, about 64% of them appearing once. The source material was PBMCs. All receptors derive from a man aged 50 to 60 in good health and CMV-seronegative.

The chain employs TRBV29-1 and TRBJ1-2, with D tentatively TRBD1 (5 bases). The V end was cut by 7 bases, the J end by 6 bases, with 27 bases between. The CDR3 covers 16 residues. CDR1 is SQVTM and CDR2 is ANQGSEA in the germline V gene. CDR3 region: CSADRLEGRSGNGYTF. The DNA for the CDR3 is TGCAGCGCCGACCGGTTAGAGGGGAGGAGTGGTAATGGCTACACCTTC. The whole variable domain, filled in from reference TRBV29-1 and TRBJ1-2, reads SAVISQKPSRDICQRGTSLTIQCQVDSQVTMMFWYRQQPGQSLTLIATANQGSEATYESGFVIDKFPISRPNLTFSTLTVSNMSPEDSSIYLCSADRLEGRSGNGYTFGSGTRLTVV.

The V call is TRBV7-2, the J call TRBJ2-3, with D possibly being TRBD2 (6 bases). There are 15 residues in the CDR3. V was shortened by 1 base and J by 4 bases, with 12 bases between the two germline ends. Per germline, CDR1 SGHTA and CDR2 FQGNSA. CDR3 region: CASSLDGAGSDTQYF. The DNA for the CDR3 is TGTGCCAGCAGCTTAGACGGGGCGGGGTCAGATACGCAGTATTTT. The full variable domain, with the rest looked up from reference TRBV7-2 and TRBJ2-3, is GAGVSQSPSNKVTEKGKDVELRCDPISGHTALYWYRQSLGQGLEFLIYFQGNSAPDKSGLPSDRFSAERTGGSVSTLTIQRTQQEDSAVYLCASSLDGAGSDTQYFGPGTRLTVL.